This TCR beta chain was captured by sequencing in a study of cytomegalovirus exposure and HLA in healthy donors. General study results and limits: Later work showed greater clonal expansion in HLA-associated TCR beta chains than in equally common others.

Worth noting for this clone: Its antigen is undetermined.

Amplification used 60 Vbeta primers and 13 Jbeta primers. Generated by immunoSEQ multiplex PCR, the TCRdb table keeps only in-frame clones and is missing some. The sample includes 110,000 or so clones, around four fifths of them seen just once. Germline-derived CDR1 and CDR2 are LNHDA and SQIVND (reference sequence). Germline trimming cut 9 bases from V and 6 bases from J; bases unmatched to any gene: 12. The CDR3 consists of 16 residues. Sequencing input: PBMCs. The gene calls are TRBV19 and TRBJ2-1; 12 bases line up with TRBD2. The sequence came from a woman in her thirties or forties in good health and CMV-seropositive. The CDR3 protein is CASSTSGGAWVNEQFF. The DNA of the CDR3 is TGTGCCAGCTCGACTAGCGGGGGAGCTTGGGTCAATGAGCAGTTCTTC. Full variable domain (missing parts from reference TRBV19 and TRBJ2-1): DGGITQSPKYLFRKEGQNVTLSCEQNLNHDAMYWYRQDPGQGLRLIYYSQIVNDFQKGDIAEGYSVSREKKESFPLTVTSAQKNPTAFYLCASSTSGGAWVNEQFFGPGTRLTVL.